This T cell receptor beta chain was identified in a study of lymphopenia after photon versus proton radiotherapy. This table comes from immunoSEQ multiplex PCR, and its TCRdb copy is limited to in-frame clones, with some not included. The sample lists tens of thousands of clones, over 75% seen once, with over 2% in the top ten. The germline V and J ends were trimmed by 0 bases and 7 bases, with 13 bases remaining between them. Germline CDR1 and CDR2: SGHDT and YYEEEE. The CDR3 extends over 15 amino acids. The sample here was peripheral blood, taken from a patient treated with photon-based radiotherapy. This clonotype originated in a man in his forties with gastric cancer. The chain has TRBV5-6 and TRBJ2-2; D not resolved. DNA for the CDR3: TGTGCCAGCAGCTTGGTCCATGGGGTGGACGGGGAGCTGTTTTTT. It codes for CASSLVHGVDGELFF.